The rows below give T cell receptor beta chains drawn from one sample of a study of OX40 agonist ivuxolimab in advanced cancers. Sequencing was performed with immunoSEQ multiplex PCR; in TCRdb, only in-frame clones are kept and a portion is missing. The sample has about 120,000 clones, approximately 89% seen once. The material sequenced was CD4+ or CD8+ T cells sorted from blood, taken in a trial of the OX40 agonist ivuxolimab. Every receptor here comes from an adult with an advanced solid tumor such as melanoma, head and neck, liver or kidney cancer. The CDR3 runs from the conserved cysteine through the conserved F or W. The D gene is left open where the match is weak. Clone size, where shown, is once, few, many, or a class for clones that have expanded.

D gene | J gene | clone size | V gene | CDR3 DNA | CDR3 protein
TRBD1 | TRBJ2-3 | . | TRBV5-1 | TGCGCCAGCAGCTTGGGGACAGGGACTAGCACAGATACGCAGTATTTT | CASSLGTGTSTDTQYF
TRBD1 | TRBJ2-3 | . | TRBV19 | TGTGCCAGTAGTATAGGTTTCGGACAGGGATCCAGCACAGATACGCAGTATTTT | CASSIGFGQGSSTDTQYF
. | TRBJ1-2 | . | TRBV6-5 | TGTGCCAGCTTCTCGTGGAGAGGGGATACGGATGGCTACACCTTC | CASFSWRGDTDGYTF
. | TRBJ2-3 | . | TRBV7-9 | TGTGCCAGCAGCTTAAATGGTAGGGCCACAGATACGCAGTATTTT | CASSLNGRATDTQYF
. | TRBJ1-1 | . | TRBV7-9 | TGTGCCAGCAGCCCACGACAAGAGGCTGAAGCTTTCTTT | CASSPRQEAEAFF
. | TRBJ2-1 | few | TRBV5-1 | TGCGCCAGCAGTTCCTATGGGGGGGCCGAATACAATGAGCAGTTCTTC | CASSSYGGAEYNEQFF
. | TRBJ1-1 | . | TRBV19 | TGTGCCAGTAGTAGAACCCTTTCCACTGAAGCTTTCTTT | CASSRTLSTEAFF
TRBD1 | TRBJ1-2 | . | TRBV5-4 | TGCGCCAGCAGCCCGGACAGGGGGCCCTATGGCTACACCTTC | CASSPDRGPYGYTF
. | TRBJ1-6 | few | TRBV5-1 | TGCGCCAGCAGCTTGAGGCAGGGAGGTAATTCACCCCTCCACTTT | CASSLRQGGNSPLHF
. | TRBJ2-2 | few | TRBV7-2 | TGTGCCAGCAGCTTAAACCAGGCGAAGAACACCGGGGAGCTGTTTTTT | CASSLNQAKNTGELFF
. | TRBJ1-5 | . | TRBV6-5 | TGTGCCAGCAGGGCCAGGAATCAGCCCCAGCATTTT | CASRARNQPQHF
TRBD2 | TRBJ2-7 | . | TRBV4-2 | TGTGCCAGCAGCCAAGTTTCTTTTAGCGGGGGTTCGGGATACGAGCAGTACTTC | CASSQVSFSGGSGYEQYF
. | TRBJ1-1 | . | TRBV20-1 | TGCAGTGCTAGTTTGGACTCTGAAGCTTTCTTT | CSASLDSEAFF
TRBD2 | TRBJ2-1 | . | TRBV7-2 | TGTGCCAGCAGCTTAGAGCGGGAGTTTGGTGAGCAGTTCTTC | CASSLEREFGEQFF
. | TRBJ1-4 | . | TRBV7-2 | TGTGCCAGCAGCTTAGACGCCTATAATGAAAAACTGTTTTTT | CASSLDAYNEKLFF
TRBD2 | TRBJ2-1 | . | TRBV19 | TGTGCCAGTAGTATTCGGGAGGCCTCCTGGGGCAATGAGCAGTTCTTC | CASSIREASWGNEQFF
TRBD2 | TRBJ2-1 | . | TRBV5-6 | TGTGCCAGCAGCCGCCGACTAGCGGGATCCTACAATGAGCAGTTCTTC | CASSRRLAGSYNEQFF
. | TRBJ1-2 | few | TRBV5-1 | TGCGCCAGCAGCTCGGCGGGGGGAAACTATGGCTACACCTTC | CASSSAGGNYGYTF
TRBD2 | TRBJ2-7 | . | TRBV10-3 | TGTGCCATCAGTGCAGCCGGGACTAGCTCCTACGAGCAGTACTTC | CAISAAGTSSYEQYF
TRBD1 | TRBJ2-2 | . | TRBV25-1 | TGTGCCAGCAGTCACTGGACAGGGACTAACACCGGGGAGCTGTTTTTT | CASSHWTGTNTGELFF
TRBD2 | TRBJ2-7 | . | TRBV10-3 | TGTGCCATCTCGGATGGGGCGCGGGAGTCCTACGAGCAGTACTTC | CAISDGARESYEQYF
TRBD2 | TRBJ2-5 | . | TRBV9 | TGTGCCAGCAGCGTAGGGCGGGGGGCCGGGGAGACCCAGTACTTC | CASSVGRGAGETQYF
TRBD1 | TRBJ1-5 | . | TRBV28 | TGTGCCAGCAGCCCCGGGACAGGGGGGCGGTCCACCCGCCATTTT | CASSPGTGGRSTRHF
TRBD1 | TRBJ1-2 | . | TRBV18 | TGTGCCAGCTCCCTTACCGTCGACAGGGTCTATGGCTACACCTTC | CASSLTVDRVYGYTF
. | TRBJ2-3 | . | TRBV18 | TGTGCCAGCTCACTTCTGGTGCGCTCGGGGGAGAGCACAGATACGCAGTATTTT | CASSLLVRSGESTDTQYF
. | TRBJ2-7 | . | TRBV18 | TGTGCCAGCTCACCGGTTAAGGGACTGACCTACGAGCAGTACTTC | CASSPVKGLTYEQYF
. | TRBJ2-2 | . | TRBV4-2 | TGTGCCAGCAGCCAAGATAGAAGGACTCCATCTTCCGGGGAGCTGTTTTTT | CASSQDRRTPSSGELFF
TRBD1 | TRBJ2-5 | . | TRBV11-2 | TGTGCCAGCAGCTTGGGGTGGACAGGGGGAGAGACCCAGTACTTC | CASSLGWTGGETQYF
. | TRBJ1-2 | few | TRBV30 | TGTGCCTGGAGTAGAGGGGCTGGCTATGGCTACACCTTC | CAWSRGAGYGYTF
. | TRBJ1-6 | . | TRBV2 | TGTGCCATCCAGCGTGAGGATTCACCCCTCCACTTT | CAIQREDSPLHF
. | TRBJ1-2 | . | TRBV7-3 | TGTGCCAGCAGCTTAGGCCCCAGCGACTATGGCTACACCTTC | CASSLGPSDYGYTF
. | TRBJ1-1 | . | TRBV19 | TGTGCCAGTAGTATGGACAGTTTGAACACTGAAGCTTTCTTT | CASSMDSLNTEAFF
. | TRBJ1-5 | . | TRBV28 | TGTGCCAGCAGCCTCCTGGGCTACAGTCAGCCCCAGCATTTT | CASSLLGYSQPQHF
. | TRBJ2-3 | . | TRBV5-1 | TGCGCCAGCAGCTTTACAGGGACCACAGATACGCAGTATTTT | CASSFTGTTDTQYF
. | TRBJ2-7 | . | TRBV6-1 | TGTGCCAGCACTTCGATTACCGGCTACGAGCAGTACTTC | CASTSITGYEQYF
TRBD2 | TRBJ2-7 | once | TRBV18 | TGTGCCAGCTCACCACCTAGCGGGGGACTCTACGAGCAGTACTTC | CASSPPSGGLYEQYF
TRBD1 | TRBJ1-3 | . | TRBV9 | TGTGCCAGCAGCGCACAGGGGGCGAACTCTGGAAACACCATATATTTT | CASSAQGANSGNTIYF
. | TRBJ2-6 | . | TRBV19 | TGTGCCAGTTACATTGTGCGACAGACTTACTCCTCTGGGGCCAACGTCCTGACTTTC | CASYIVRQTYSSGANVLTF
. | TRBJ2-5 | . | TRBV13 | TGTGCCAGCAGCCCACGACATAGGTACCAAGAGACCCAGTACTTC | CASSPRHRYQETQYF
. | TRBJ2-7 | few | TRBV30 | TGTGCCTGGAGTGGCAGCTACGAGCAGTACTTC | CAWSGSYEQYF
. | TRBJ1-1 | few | TRBV2 | TGTGCCAGCACGGTTACTGAAGCTTTCTTT | CASTVTEAFF
TRBD1 | TRBJ1-5 | . | TRBV6-5 | TGTGCCAGTCATGCAGGGGGGTCCGGTCAGCCCCAGCATTTT | CASHAGGSGQPQHF
. | TRBJ1-4 | . | TRBV18 | TGTGCCAGCTCACACAGTGGGGGTCGAGATGAAAAACTGTTTTTT | CASSHSGGRDEKLFF
. | TRBJ2-7 | . | TRBV27 | TGTGCCAGCAGTTTATCAGAATACGAGCAGTACTTC | CASSLSEYEQYF
TRBD1 | TRBJ1-6 | . | TRBV2 | TGTGCCAGCTATGACAGGGATAATTCACCCCTCCACTTT | CASYDRDNSPLHF